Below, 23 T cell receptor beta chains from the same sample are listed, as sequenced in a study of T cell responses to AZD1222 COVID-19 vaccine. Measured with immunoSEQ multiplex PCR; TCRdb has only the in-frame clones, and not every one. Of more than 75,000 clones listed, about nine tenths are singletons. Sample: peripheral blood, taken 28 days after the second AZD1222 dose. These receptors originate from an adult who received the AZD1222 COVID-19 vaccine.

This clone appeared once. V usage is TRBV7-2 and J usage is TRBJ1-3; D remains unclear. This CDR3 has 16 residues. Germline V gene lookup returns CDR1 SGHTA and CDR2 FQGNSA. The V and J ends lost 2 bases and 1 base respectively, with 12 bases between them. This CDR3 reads CASSLIGLGSGNTIYF. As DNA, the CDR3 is TGTGCCAGCAGCTTAATTGGGTTAGGGTCTGGAAACACCATATATTTT.

CDR3 in DNA: TGTGCCACCAGCAGACCGGGCCCGGGGGAGACCCAGTACTTC. Translating gives CATSRPGPGETQYF. The genes are TRBV15 and TRBJ2-5; D possibly corresponds to TRBD2 (5 bases). The CDR3 is 14 residues long. The germline V gene has CDR1 LNHNV and CDR2 YYDKDF (reference sequence). Trimming stripped 2 bases from V and 5 bases from J, with 12 bases between. The full variable domain, in which reference TRBV15 and TRBJ2-5 provide the parts outside the CDR3, is DAMVIQNPRYQVTQFGKPVTLSCSQTLNHNVMYWYQQKSSQAPKLLFHYYDKDFNNEADTPDNFQSRRPNTSFCFLDIRSPGLGDTAMYLCATSRPGPGETQYFGPGTRLLVL.

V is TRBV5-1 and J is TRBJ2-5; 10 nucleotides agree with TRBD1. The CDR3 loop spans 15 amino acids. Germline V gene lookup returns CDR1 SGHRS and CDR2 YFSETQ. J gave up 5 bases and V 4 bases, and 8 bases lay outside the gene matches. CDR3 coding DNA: TGCGCCAGCAGCAGGACAGGGGGAGGGGAGGAGACCCAGTACTTC. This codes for CASSRTGGGEETQYF.

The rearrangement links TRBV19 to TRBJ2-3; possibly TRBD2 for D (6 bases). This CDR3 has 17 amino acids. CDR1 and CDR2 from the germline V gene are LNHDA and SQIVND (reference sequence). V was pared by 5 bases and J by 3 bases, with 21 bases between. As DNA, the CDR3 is TGTGCCAGTAGTTTTAATGGGGATAGCGGCATTACAGATACGCAGTATTTT. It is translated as CASSFNGDSGITDTQYF.

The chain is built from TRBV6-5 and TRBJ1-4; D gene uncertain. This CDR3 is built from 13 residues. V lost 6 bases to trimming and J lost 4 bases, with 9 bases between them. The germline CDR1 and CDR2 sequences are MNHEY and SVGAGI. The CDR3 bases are TGTGCCAGCAGGGCCGAGTATAATGAAAAACTGTTTTTT. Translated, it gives CASRAEYNEKLFF.

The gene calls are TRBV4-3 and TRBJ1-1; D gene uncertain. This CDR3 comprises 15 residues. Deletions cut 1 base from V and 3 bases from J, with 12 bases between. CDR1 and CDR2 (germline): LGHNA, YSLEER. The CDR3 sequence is CASSQGASFYTEAFF. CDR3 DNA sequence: TGCGCCAGCAGCCAAGGAGCGTCTTTCTACACTGAAGCTTTCTTT.

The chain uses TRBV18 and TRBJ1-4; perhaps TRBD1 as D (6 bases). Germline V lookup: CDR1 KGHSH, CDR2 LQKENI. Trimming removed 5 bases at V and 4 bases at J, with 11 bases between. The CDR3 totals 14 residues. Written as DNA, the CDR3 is TGTGCCAGCTCAGAACAGGGCCTTAATGAAAAACTGTTTTTT. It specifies CASSEQGLNEKLFF.

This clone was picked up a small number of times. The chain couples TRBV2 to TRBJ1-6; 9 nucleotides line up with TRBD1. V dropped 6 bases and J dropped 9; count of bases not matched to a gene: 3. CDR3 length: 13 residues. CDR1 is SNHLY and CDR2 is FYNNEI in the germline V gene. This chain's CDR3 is CASSRDRASPLHF. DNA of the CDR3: TGTGCCAGCAGCCGGGACAGGGCTTCACCCCTCCACTTT.

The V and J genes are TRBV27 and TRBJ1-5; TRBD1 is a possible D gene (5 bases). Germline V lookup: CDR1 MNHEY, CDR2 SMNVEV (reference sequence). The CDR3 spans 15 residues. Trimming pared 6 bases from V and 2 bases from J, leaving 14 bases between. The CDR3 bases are TGTGCCAGCAGCTCGGGACCCGGAGGCAATCAGCCCCAGCATTTT. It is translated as CASSSGPGGNQPQHF.

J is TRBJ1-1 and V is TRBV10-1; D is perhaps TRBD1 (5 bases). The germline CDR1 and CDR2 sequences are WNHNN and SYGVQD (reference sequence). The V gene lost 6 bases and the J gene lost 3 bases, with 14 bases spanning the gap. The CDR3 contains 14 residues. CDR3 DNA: TGCGCCAGCAGCGAGGGAGGGGAAGACACTGAAGCTTTCTTT. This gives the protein CASSEGGEDTEAFF.

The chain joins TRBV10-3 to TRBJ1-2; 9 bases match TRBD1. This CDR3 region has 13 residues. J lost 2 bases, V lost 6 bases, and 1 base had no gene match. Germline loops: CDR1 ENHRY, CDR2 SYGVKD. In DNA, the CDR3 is TGTGCCATCAGGGACAGGGGCAACTATGGCTACACCTTC. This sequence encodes CAIRDRGNYGYTF.

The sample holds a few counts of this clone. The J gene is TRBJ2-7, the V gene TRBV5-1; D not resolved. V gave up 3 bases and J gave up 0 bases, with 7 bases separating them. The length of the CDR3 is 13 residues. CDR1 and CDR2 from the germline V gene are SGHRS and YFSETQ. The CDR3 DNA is TGCGCCAGCAGCTCCGAGTTCTCCTACGAGCAGTACTTC. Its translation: CASSSEFSYEQYF. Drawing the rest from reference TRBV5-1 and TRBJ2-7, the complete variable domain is KAGVTQTPRYLIKTRGQQVTLSCSPISGHRSVSWYQQTPGQGLQFLFEYFSETQRNKGNFPGRFSGRQFSNSRSEMNVSTLELGDSALYLCASSSEFSYEQYFGPGTRLTVT.

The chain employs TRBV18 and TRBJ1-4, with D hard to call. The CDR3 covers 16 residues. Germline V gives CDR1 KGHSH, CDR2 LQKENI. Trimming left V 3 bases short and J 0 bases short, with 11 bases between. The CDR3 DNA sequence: TGTGCCAGCTCACCCTCTTACTCCTCAACTAATGAAAAACTGTTTTTT. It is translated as CASSPSYSSTNEKLFF.

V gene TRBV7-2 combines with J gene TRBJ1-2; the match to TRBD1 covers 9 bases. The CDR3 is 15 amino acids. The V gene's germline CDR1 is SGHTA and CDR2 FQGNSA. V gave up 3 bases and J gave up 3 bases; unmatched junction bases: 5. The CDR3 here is CASSFPGQGHYGYTF. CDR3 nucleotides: TGTGCCAGCAGCTTCCCGGGACAGGGCCACTATGGCTACACCTTC.

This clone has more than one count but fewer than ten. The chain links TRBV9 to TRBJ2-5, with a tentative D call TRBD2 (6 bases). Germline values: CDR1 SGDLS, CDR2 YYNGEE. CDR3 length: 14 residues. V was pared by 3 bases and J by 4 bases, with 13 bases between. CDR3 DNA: TGTGCCAGCAGCGCGGAATCCGGGGGAGAGACCCAGTACTTC. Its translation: CASSAESGGETQYF.

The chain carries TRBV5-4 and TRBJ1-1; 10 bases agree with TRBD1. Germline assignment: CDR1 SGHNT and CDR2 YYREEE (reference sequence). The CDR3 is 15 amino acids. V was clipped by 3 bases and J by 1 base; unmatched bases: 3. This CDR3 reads CASSSRDRGNTEAFF. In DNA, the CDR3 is TGTGCCAGCAGCTCCCGGGACAGGGGGAACACTGAAGCTTTCTTT. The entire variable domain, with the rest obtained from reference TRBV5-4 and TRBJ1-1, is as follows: ETGVTQSPTHLIKTRGQQVTLRCSSQSGHNTVSWYQQALGQGPQFIFQYYREEENGRGNFPPRFSGLQFPNYSSELNVNALELDDSALYLCASSSRDRGNTEAFFGQGTRLTVV.

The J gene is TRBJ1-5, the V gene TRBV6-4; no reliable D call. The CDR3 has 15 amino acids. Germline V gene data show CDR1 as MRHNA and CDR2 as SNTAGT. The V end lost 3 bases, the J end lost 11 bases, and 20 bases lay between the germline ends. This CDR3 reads CASSESAGRSVAQHF. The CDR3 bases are TGTGCCAGCAGTGAGTCGGCCGGGCGTAGTGTGGCCCAGCATTTT.

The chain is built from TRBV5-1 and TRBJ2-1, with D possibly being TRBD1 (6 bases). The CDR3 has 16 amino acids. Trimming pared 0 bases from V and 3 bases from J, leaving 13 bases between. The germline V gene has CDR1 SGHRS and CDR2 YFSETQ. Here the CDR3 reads CASSLVGTSDYNEQFF. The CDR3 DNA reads TGCGCCAGCAGCTTGGTGGGGACATCGGACTACAATGAGCAGTTCTTC. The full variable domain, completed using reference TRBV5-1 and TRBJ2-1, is KAGVTQTPRYLIKTRGQQVTLSCSPISGHRSVSWYQQTPGQGLQFLFEYFSETQRNKGNFPGRFSGRQFSNSRSEMNVSTLELGDSALYLCASSLVGTSDYNEQFFGPGTRLTVL.

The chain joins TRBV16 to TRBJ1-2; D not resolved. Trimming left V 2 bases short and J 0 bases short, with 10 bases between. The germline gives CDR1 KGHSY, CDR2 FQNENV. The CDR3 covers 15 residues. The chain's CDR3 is CASSQQLSPNYGYTF. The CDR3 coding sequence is TGTGCCAGCAGCCAACAACTTAGTCCTAACTATGGCTACACCTTC. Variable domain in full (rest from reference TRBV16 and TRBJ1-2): GEEVAQTPKHLVRGEGQKAKLYCAPIKGHSYVFWYQQVLKNEFKFLISFQNENVFDETGMPKERFSAKCLPNSPCSLEIQATKLEDSAVYFCASSQQLSPNYGYTFGSGTRLTVV.

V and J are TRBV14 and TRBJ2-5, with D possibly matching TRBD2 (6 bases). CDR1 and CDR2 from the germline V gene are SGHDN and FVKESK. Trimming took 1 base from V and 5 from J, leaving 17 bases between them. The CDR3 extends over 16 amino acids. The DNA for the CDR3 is TGTGCCAGCAGCCAAGGGGGGGACTCCCTTTGGGAGACCCAGTACTTC. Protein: CASSQGGDSLWETQYF. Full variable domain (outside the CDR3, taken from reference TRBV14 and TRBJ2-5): EAGVTQFPSHSVIEKGQTVTLRCDPISGHDNLYWYRRVMGKEIKFLLHFVKESKQDESGMPNNRFLAERTGGTYSTLKVQPAELEDSGVYFCASSQGGDSLWETQYFGPGTRLLVL.

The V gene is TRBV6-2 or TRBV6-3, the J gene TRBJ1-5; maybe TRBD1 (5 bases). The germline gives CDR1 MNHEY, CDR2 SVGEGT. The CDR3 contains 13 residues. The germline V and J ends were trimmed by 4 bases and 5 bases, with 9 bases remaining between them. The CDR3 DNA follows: TGTGCCAGCAGTTTTGCGGGGGATCAGCCCCAGCATTTT. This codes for CASSFAGDQPQHF.

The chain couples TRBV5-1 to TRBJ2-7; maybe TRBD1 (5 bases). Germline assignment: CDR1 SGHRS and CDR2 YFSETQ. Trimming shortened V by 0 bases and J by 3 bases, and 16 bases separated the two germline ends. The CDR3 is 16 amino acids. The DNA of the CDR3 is TGCGCCAGCAGCTTGGCCGAGGCCAGGGCTTACTACGAGCAGTACTTC. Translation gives CASSLAEARAYYEQYF. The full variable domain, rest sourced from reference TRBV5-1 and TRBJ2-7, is KAGVTQTPRYLIKTRGQQVTLSCSPISGHRSVSWYQQTPGQGLQFLFEYFSETQRNKGNFPGRFSGRQFSNSRSEMNVSTLELGDSALYLCASSLAEARAYYEQYFGPGTRLTVT.

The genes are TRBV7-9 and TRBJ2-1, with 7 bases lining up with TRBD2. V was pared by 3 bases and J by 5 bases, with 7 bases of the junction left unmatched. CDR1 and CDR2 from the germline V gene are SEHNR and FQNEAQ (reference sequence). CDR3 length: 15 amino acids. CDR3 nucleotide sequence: TGTGCCAGCAGCTTTTCGCGGGAGTACCACAATGAGCAGTTCTTC. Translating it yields CASSFSREYHNEQFF.